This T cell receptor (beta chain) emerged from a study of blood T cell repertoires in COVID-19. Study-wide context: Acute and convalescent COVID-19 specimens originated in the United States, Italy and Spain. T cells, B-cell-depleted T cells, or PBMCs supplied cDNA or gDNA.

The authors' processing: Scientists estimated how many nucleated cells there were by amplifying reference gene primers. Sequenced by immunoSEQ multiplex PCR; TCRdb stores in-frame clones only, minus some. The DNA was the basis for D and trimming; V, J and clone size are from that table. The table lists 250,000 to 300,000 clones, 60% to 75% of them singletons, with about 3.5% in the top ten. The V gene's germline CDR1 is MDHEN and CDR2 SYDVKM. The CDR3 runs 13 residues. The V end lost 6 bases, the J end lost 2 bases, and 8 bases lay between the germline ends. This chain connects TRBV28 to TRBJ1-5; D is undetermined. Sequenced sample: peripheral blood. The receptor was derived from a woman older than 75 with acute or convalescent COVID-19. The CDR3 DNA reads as TGTGCCAGCAGGGAGGGAGGCAATCAGCCCCAGCATTTT. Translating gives CASREGGNQPQHF.